This T cell receptor (beta chain) was captured by sequencing in a study of patients and donors after allogeneic stem cell transplantation. V trimming: 7 bases; J trimming: 5 bases; junction bases outside the gene matches: 10. The length of the CDR3 is 15 residues. This clonotype has ten or more counts. TCRdb reprocessed the RT-PCR reads via MiXCR and lists one record per CDR3 protein. The sample comprises tens of thousands of distinct CDR3 sequences, about 14% of which are singletons, and about a third rests with the top ten. This receptor was identified in a human donor who was either an allogeneic HSCT recipient or a stem cell or donor lymphocyte infusion donor (not recorded which). It is not recorded whose cells these are; they may come from a transplant donor. Sequenced sample: blood, either unsorted or a sorted T cell fraction (not recorded which). The gene calls are TRBV12-3 or TRBV12-4 and TRBJ1-1; 10 positions agree with TRBD1. This chain's CDR3 is CASIRQGASRTEAFF. The CDR3, as DNA: TGTGCCAGCATCAGACAGGGGGCTAGTAGAACTGAAGCTTTCTTT.